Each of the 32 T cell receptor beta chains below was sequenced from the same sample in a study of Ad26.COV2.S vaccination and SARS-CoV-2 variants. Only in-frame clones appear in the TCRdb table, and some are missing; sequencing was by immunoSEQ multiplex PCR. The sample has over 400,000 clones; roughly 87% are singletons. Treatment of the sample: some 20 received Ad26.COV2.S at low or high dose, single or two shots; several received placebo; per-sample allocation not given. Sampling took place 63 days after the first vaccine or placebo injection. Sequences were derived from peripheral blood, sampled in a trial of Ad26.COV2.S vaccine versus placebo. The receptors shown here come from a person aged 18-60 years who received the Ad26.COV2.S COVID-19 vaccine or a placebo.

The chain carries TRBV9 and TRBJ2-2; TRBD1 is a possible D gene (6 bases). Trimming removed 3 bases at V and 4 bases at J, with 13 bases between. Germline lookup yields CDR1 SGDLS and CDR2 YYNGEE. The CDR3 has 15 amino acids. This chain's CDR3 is CASSESGAITGELFF. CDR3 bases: TGTGCCAGCAGCGAATCAGGGGCGATCACCGGGGAGCTGTTTTTT.

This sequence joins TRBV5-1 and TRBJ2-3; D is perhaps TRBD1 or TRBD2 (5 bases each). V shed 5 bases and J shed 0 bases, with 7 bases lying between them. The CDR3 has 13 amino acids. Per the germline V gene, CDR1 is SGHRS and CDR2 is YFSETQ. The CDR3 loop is CASSEGSTDTQYF. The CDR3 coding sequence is TGCGCCAGCAGTGAGGGGAGCACAGATACGCAGTATTTT.

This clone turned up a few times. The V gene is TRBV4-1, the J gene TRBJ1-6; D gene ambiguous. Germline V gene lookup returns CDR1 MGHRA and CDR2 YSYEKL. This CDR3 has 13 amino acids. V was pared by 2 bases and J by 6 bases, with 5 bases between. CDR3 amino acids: CASSQIGNSPLHF. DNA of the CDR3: TGCGCCAGCAGCCAAATCGGTAATTCACCCCTCCACTTT.

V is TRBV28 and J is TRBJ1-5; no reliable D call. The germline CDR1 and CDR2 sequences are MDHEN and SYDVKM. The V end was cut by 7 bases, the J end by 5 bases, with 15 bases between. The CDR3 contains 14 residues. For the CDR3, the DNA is TGTGCCAGCACCACTCCTGGGCCTTATCAGCCCCAGCATTTT. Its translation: CASTTPGPYQPQHF.

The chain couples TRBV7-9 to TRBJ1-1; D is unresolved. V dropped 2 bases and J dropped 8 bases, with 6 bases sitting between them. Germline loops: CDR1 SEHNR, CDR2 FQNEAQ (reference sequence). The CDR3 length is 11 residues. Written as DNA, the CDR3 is TGTGCCAGCAGCTTAAAAGCAGAAGCTTTCTTT. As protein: CASSLKAEAFF.

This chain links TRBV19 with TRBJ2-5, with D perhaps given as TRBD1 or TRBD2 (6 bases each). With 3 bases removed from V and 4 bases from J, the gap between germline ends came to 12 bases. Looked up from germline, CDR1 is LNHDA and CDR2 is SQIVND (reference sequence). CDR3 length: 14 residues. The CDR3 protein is CASSIEGGGETQYF. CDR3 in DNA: TGTGCCAGTAGTATCGAGGGGGGAGGAGAGACCCAGTACTTC.

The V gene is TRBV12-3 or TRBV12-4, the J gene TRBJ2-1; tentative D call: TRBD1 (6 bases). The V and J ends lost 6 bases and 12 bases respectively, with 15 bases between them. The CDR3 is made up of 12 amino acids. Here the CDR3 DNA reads TGTGCCAGCAGCTTCGACAGGAGTGGGCAGTTCTTC. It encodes CASSFDRSGQFF.

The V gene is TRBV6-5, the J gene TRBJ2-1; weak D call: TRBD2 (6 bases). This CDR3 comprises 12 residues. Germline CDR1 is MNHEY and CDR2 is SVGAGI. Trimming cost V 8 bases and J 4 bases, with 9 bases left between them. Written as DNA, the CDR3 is TGTGCCAGCTCCCGGGAGTACAATGAGCAGTTCTTC. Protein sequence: CASSREYNEQFF.

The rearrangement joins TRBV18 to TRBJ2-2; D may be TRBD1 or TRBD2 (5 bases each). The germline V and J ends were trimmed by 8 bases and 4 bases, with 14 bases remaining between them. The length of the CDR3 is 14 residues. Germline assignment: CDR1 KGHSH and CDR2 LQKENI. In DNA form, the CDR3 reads TGTGCCAGCCATGGTGGGACGCCCACCGGGGAGCTGTTTTTT. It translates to CASHGGTPTGELFF.

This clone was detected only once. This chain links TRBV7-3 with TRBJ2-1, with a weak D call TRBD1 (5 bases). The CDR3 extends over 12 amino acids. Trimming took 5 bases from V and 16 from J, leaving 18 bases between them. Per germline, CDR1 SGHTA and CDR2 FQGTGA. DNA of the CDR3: TGTGCCAGCAGCCCAGGGTACGGGTTAAGCTTCTTC. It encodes CASSPGYGLSFF.

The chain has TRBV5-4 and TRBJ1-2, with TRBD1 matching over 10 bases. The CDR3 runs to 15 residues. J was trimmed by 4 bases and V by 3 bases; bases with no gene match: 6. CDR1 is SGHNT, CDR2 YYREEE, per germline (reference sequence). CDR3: CASSSGTGVGYGYTF. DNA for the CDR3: TGTGCCAGCAGCTCCGGGACAGGGGTAGGCTATGGCTACACCTTC. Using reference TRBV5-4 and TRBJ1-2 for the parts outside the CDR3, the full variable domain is ETGVTQSPTHLIKTRGQQVTLRCSSQSGHNTVSWYQQALGQGPQFIFQYYREEENGRGNFPPRFSGLQFPNYSSELNVNALELDDSALYLCASSSGTGVGYGYTFGSGTRLTVV.

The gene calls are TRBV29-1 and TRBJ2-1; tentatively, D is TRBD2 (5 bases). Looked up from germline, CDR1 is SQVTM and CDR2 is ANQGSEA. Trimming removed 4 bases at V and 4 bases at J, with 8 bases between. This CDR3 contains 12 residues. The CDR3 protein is CSVGWEYNEQFF. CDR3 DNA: TGCAGCGTTGGGTGGGAGTACAATGAGCAGTTCTTC.

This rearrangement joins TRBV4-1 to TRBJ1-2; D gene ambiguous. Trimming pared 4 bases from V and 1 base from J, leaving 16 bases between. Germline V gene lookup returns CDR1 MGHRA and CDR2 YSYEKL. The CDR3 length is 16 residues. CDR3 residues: CASSPTGGGLNYGYTF. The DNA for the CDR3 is TGCGCCAGCAGCCCTACTGGAGGCGGCCTTAACTATGGCTACACCTTC.

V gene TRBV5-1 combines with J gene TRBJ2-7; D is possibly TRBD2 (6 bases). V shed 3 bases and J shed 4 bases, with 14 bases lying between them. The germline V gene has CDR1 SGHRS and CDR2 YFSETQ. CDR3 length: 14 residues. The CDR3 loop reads CASSSGRFAYEQYF. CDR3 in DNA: TGCGCCAGCAGCTCCGGGAGATTCGCTTACGAGCAGTACTTC.

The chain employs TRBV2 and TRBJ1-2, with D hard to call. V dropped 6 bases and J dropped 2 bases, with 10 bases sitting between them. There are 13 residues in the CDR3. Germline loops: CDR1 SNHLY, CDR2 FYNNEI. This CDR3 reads CASRLTENYGYTF. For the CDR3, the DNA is TGTGCCAGCAGGCTGACGGAGAACTATGGCTACACCTTC.

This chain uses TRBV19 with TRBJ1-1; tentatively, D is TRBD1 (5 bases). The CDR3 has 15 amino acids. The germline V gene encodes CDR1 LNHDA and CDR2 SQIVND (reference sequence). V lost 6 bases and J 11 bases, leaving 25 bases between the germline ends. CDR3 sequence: CASSRGLSLNEGAFF. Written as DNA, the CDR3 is TGTGCCAGTAGCCGGGGGTTGAGTCTTAACGAAGGGGCTTTCTTT. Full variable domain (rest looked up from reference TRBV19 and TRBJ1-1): DGGITQSPKYLFRKEGQNVTLSCEQNLNHDAMYWYRQDPGQGLRLIYYSQIVNDFQKGDIAEGYSVSREKKESFPLTVTSAQKNPTAFYLCASSRGLSLNEGAFFGQGTRLTVV.

CDR3 protein: CASSNTGGAGNSPLHF. In nucleotides, the CDR3 is TGTGCCAGCAGTAATACAGGGGGCGCAGGAAATTCACCCCTCCACTTT. The rearrangement uses TRBV6-6 and TRBJ1-6; 9 bases map to TRBD1. Unmatched junction bases numbered 9, after V lost 5 bases and J lost 7 bases. Per germline, CDR1 MNHNY and CDR2 SVGAGI (reference sequence). CDR3 length: 16 amino acids.

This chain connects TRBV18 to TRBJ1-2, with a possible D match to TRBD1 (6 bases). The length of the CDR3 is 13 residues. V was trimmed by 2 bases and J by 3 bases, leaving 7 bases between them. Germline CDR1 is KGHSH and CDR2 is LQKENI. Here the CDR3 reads CASSPEGDYGYTF. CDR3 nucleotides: TGTGCCAGCTCACCAGAGGGGGACTATGGCTACACCTTC.

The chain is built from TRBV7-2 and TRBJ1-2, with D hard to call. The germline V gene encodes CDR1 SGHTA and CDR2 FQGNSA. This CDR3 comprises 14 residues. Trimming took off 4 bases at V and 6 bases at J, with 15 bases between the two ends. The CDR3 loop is CASSSRPAGDGYTF. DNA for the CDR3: TGTGCCAGCAGCTCCCGGCCGGCAGGCGATGGCTACACCTTC.

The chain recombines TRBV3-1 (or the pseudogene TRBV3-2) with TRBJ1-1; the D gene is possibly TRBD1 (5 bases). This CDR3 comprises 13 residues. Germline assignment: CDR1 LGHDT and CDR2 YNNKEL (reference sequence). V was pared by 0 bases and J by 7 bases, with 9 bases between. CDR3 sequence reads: CASSQEGTVEAFF. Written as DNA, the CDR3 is TGTGCCAGCAGCCAAGAGGGGACGGTTGAAGCTTTCTTT.

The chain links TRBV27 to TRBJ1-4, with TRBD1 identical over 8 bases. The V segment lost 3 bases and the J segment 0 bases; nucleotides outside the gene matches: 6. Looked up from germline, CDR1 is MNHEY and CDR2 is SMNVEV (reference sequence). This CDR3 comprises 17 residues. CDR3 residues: CASSLGDRPATNEKLFF. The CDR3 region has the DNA TGTGCCAGCAGTTTGGGGGACAGGCCAGCAACTAATGAAAAACTGTTTTTT.

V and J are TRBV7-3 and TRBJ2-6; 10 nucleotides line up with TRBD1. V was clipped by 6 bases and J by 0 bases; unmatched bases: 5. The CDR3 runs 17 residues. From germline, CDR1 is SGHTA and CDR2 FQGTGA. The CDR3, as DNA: TGTGCCAGCAGACAGACAGGGGGCGCCTCTGGGGCCAACGTCCTGACTTTC. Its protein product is CASRQTGGASGANVLTF.

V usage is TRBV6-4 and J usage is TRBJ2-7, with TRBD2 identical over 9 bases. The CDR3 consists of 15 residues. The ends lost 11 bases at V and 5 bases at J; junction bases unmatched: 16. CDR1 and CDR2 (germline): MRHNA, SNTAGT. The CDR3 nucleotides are TGTGCCGGGGGGCTGCGGGAGGGCCTTTCGGACGAGCAGTACGTC. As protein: CAGGLREGLSDEQYV.

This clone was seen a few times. CDR3 in amino acids: CASSPTSGDPSAFF. CDR3 bases: TGTGCCAGCTCACCGACGTCGGGGGACCCGTCGGCTTTCTTT. This chain joins TRBV18 and TRBJ1-1; D possibly corresponds to TRBD1 (5 bases). Germline CDR1 KGHSH, CDR2 LQKENI. V was clipped by 3 bases and J by 11 bases, with 19 bases between them. This CDR3 is built from 14 residues.

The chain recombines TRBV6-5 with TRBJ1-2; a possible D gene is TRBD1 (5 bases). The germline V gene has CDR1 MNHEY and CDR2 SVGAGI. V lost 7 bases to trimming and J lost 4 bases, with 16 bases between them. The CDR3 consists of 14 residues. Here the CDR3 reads CASTTAGSRYGYTF. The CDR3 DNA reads TGTGCCAGCACTACCGCAGGGTCACGCTATGGCTACACCTTC.

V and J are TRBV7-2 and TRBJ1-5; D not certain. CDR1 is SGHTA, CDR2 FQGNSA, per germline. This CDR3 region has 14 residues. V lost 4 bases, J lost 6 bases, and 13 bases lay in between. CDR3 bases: TGTGCCAGCAGCTCCGAAATAGGGCGTCAGCCCCAGCATTTT. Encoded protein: CASSSEIGRQPQHF.

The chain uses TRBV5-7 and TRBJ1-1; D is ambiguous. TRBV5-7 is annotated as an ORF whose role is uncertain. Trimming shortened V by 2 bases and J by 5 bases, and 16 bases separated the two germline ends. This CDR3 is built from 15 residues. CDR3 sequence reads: CASSFHPVRGTEAFF. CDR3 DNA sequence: TGTGCCAGCAGCTTCCATCCGGTAAGAGGGACTGAAGCTTTCTTT.

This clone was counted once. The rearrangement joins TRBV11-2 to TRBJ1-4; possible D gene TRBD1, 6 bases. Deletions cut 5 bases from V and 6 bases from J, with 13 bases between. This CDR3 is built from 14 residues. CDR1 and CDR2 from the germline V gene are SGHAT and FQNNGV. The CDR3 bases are TGTGCCAGCAGCCGCGCCGGACAGTATGAAAAACTGTTTTTT. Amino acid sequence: CASSRAGQYEKLFF.

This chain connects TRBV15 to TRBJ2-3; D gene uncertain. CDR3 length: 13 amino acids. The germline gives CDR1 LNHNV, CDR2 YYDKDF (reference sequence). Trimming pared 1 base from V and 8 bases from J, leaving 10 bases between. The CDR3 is CATSRGGAGTQYF. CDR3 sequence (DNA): TGTGCCACCAGCAGAGGCGGCGCCGGTACGCAGTATTTT.

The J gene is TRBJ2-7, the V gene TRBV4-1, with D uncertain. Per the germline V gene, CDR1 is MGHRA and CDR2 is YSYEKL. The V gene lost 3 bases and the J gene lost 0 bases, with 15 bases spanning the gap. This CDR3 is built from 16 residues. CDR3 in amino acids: CASSHDGRLSSYEQYF. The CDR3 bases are TGCGCCAGCAGCCATGATGGACGCTTGAGCTCCTACGAGCAGTACTTC.

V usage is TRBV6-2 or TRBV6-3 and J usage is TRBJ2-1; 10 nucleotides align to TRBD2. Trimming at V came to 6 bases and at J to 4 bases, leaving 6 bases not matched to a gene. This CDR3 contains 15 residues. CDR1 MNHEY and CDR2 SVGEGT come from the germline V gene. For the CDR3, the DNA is TGTGCCAGCAGCCAGCTAGCGGGAGCATACAATGAGCAGTTCTTC. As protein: CASSQLAGAYNEQFF.

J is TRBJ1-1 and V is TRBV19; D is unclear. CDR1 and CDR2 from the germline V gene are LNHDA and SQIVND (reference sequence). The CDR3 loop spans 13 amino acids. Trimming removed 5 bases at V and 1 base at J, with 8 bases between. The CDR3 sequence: CASSPQQNTEAFF. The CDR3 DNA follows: TGTGCCAGTAGTCCCCAGCAGAACACTGAAGCTTTCTTT.